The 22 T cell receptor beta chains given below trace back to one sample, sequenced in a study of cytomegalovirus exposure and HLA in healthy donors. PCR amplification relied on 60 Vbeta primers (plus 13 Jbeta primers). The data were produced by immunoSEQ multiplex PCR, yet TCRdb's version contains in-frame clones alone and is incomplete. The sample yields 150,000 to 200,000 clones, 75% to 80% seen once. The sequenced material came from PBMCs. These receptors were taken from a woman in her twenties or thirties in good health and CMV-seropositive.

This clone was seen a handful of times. CDR3 nucleotide sequence: TGTGCCACCAGCAGAGCCGGCCCGGGGGGCGGCTACGAGCAGTACTTC. The encoded protein is CATSRAGPGGGYEQYF. The chain recombines TRBV15 with TRBJ2-7; TRBD2 is a possible D gene (7 bases). This CDR3 is built from 16 residues. Germline loops: CDR1 LNHNV, CDR2 YYDKDF (reference sequence). The V gene lost 1 base and the J gene lost 3 bases, with 16 bases spanning the gap.

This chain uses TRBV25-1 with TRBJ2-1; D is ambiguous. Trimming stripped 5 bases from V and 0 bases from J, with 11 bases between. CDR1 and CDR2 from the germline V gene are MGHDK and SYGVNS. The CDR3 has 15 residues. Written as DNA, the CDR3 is TGTGCCAGCAGTCTACCTTACAGCTCCTACAATGAGCAGTTCTTC. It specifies CASSLPYSSYNEQFF.

As DNA, the CDR3 is TGTGCCAGCAGTAGTCAGGGAAATGAGCAGTTCTTC. Amino acid sequence: CASSSQGNEQFF. This rearrangement joins TRBV6-1 to TRBJ2-1, with D possibly matching TRBD1 (5 bases). V gave up 5 bases and J gave up 7 bases, with 9 bases separating them. CDR3 length: 12 amino acids. CDR1 and CDR2 (germline): MNHNS, SASEGT.

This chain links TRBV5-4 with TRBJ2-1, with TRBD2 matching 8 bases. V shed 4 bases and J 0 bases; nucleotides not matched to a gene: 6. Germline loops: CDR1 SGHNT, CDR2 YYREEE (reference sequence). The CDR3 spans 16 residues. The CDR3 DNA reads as TGTGCCAGCAGCCATCCGACTAGCGACTCCTACAATGAGCAGTTCTTC. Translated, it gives CASSHPTSDSYNEQFF.

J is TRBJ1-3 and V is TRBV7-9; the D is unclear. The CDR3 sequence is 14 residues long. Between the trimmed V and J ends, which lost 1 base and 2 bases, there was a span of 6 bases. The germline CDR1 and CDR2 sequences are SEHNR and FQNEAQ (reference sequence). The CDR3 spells CASSLGGTGNTIYF. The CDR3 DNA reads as TGTGCCAGCAGCTTAGGAGGGACTGGAAACACCATATATTTT.

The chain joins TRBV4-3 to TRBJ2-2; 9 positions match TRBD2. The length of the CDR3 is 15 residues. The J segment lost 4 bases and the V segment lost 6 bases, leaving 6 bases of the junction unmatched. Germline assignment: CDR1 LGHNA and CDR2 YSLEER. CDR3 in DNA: TGCGCCAGCAGTAGTAGCGGGGGAGGCACCGGGGAGCTGTTTTTT. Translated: CASSSSGGGTGELFF.

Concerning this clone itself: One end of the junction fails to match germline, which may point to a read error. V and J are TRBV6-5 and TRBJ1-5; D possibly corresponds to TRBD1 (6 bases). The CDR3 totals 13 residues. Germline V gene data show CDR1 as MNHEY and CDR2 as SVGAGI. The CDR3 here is CTSGGASNQPQHF. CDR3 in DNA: TGTACCAGTGGGGGGGCCAGCAATCAGCCCCAGCATTTT.

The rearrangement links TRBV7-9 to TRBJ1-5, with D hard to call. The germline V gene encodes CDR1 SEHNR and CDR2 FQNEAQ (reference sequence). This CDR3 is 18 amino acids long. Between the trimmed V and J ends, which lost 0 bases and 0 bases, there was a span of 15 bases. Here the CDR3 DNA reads TGTGCCAGCAGCTTAGCGCTTACGGGGAAGTATAGCAATCAGCCCCAGCATTTT. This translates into CASSLALTGKYSNQPQHF.

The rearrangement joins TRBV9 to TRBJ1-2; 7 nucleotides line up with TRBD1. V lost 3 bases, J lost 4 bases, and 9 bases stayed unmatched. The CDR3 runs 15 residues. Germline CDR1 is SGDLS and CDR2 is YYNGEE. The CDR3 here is CASSAPGQTFYGYTF. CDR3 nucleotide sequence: TGTGCCAGCAGCGCCCCGGGACAGACCTTCTATGGCTACACCTTC.

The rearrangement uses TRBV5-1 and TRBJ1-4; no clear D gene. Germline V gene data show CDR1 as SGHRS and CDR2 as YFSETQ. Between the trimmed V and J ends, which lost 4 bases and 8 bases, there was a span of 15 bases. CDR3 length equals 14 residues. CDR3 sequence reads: CASSQPALGEKLFF. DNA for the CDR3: TGCGCCAGCAGCCAACCAGCCTTGGGCGAAAAACTGTTTTTT. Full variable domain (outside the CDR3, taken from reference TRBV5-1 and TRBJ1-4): KAGVTQTPRYLIKTRGQQVTLSCSPISGHRSVSWYQQTPGQGLQFLFEYFSETQRNKGNFPGRFSGRQFSNSRSEMNVSTLELGDSALYLCASSQPALGEKLFFGSGTQLSVL.

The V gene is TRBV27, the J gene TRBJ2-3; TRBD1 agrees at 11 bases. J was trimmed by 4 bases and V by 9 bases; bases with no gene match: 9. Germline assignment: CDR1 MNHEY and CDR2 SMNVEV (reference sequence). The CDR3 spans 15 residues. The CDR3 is CASSQGQGGADTQYF. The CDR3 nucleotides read TGTGCCAGTAGCCAGGGACAGGGGGGGGCAGATACGCAGTATTTT.

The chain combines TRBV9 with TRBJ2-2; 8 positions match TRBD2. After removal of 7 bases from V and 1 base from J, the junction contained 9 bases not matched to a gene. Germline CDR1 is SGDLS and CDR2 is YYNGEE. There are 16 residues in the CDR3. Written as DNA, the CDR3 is TGTGCCAGCTCTGGCCCTAGCGGGTGGAACACCGGGGAGCTGTTTTTT. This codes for CASSGPSGWNTGELFF.

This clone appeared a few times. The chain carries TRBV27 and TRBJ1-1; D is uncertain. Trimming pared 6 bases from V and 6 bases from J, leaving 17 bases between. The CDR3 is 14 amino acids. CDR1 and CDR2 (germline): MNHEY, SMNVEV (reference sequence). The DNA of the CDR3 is TGTGCCAGCAGGAACCAACTCAAGGAGTCTGAAGCTTTCTTT. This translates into CASRNQLKESEAFF.

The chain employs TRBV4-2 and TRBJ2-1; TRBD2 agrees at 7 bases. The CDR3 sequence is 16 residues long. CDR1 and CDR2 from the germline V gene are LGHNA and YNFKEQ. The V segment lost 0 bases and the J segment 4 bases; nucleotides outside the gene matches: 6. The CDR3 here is CASSQEGAREYNEQFF. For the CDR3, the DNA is TGTGCCAGCAGCCAAGAAGGGGCGCGGGAGTACAATGAGCAGTTCTTC.

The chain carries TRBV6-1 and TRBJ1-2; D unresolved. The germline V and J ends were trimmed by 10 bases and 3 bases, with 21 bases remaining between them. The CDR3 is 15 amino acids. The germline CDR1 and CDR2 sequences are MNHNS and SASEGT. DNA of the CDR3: TGTGCCACCCTAGCGTACCTCGACCTGGACTATGGCTACACCTTC. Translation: CATLAYLDLDYGYTF.

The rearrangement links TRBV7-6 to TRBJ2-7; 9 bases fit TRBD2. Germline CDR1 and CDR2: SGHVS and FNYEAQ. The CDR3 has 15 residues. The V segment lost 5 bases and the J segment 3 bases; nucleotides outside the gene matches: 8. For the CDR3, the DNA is TGTGCCAGCAGCCCCCGGACTAGCGCGTTCTACGAGCAGTACTTC. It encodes CASSPRTSAFYEQYF.

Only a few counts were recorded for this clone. The CDR3 here is CASSQELQGTNSPLHF. The CDR3 bases are TGTGCCAGCAGCCAAGAGTTGCAGGGGACTAATTCACCCCTCCACTTT. The chain uses TRBV14 and TRBJ1-6; D possibly corresponds to TRBD1 (6 bases). CDR1 is SGHDN, CDR2 FVKESK, per germline. This CDR3 is 16 amino acids long. Trimming removed 0 bases from V and 6 bases from J, with 12 bases in between.

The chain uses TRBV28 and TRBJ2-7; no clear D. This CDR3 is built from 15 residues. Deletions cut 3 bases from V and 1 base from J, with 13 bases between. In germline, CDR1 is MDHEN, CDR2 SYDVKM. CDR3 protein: CASSFGGWASYEQYF. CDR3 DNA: TGTGCCAGCAGTTTTGGTGGGTGGGCTTCCTACGAGCAGTACTTC.

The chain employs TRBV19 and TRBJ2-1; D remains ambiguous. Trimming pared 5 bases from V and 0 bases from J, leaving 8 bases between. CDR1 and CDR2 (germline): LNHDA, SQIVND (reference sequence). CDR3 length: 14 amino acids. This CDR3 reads CASSAVSSYNEQFF. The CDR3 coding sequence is TGTGCCAGTAGTGCGGTGAGCTCCTACAATGAGCAGTTCTTC.

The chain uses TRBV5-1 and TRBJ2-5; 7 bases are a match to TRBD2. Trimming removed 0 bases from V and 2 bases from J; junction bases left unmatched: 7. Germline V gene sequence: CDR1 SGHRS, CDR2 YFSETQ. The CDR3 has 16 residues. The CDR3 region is CASSLEVGTTQETQYF. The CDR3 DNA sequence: TGCGCCAGCAGCTTGGAAGTGGGGACTACACAAGAGACCCAGTACTTC.

The CDR3 spells CASTGDINQPQHF. For the CDR3, the DNA is TGCGCCAGCACCGGGGACATTAATCAGCCCCAGCATTTT. V is TRBV10-1 and J is TRBJ1-5, with a weak D call TRBD1 (6 bases). This CDR3 spans 13 amino acids. The V gene's germline CDR1 is WNHNN and CDR2 SYGVQD (reference sequence). The ends were cut back, 7 bases at V and 4 bases at J, with 11 bases in the middle.

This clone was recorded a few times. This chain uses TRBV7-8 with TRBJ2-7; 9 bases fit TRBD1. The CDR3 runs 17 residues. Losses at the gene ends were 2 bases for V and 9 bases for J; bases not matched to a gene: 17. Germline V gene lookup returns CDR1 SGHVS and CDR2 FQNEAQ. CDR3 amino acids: CASSLSAPGTGKATQYF. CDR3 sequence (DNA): TGTGCCAGCAGCTTATCCGCGCCCGGGACAGGGAAAGCGACGCAGTACTTC.